A single count supports the clone carrying this T cell receptor (beta chain). The source of the sample is a study of blood T cell repertoires in COVID-19. In the study overall: T cells, B-cell-depleted T cells, or PBMCs supplied cDNA or gDNA.

The assay was immunoSEQ multiplex PCR, and TCRdb's table has in-frame clones only and misses some. The sample shows 250,000 to 300,000 clones, roughly 91% of them seen only once. CDR3 length: 13 residues. Germline assignment: CDR1 SGHNT and CDR2 YYREEE (reference sequence). Trimming stripped 7 bases from V and 6 bases from J, with 11 bases between. Cohorts were determined from participant-reported clinical history. This chain connects TRBV5-4 to TRBJ1-6; tentatively, D is TRBD1 (6 bases). Material: PBMCs or T cells enriched from blood (not recorded which). The sequence was collected from a woman aged 55-69 years in a cohort exposed to, infected with or recovered from COVID-19 (not recorded which). The CDR3 region is CASSRGTNSPLHF. The DNA for the CDR3 is TGTGCCAGCTCAAGGGGGACTAATTCACCCCTCCACTTT. The variable domain in full, with the rest retrieved from reference TRBV5-4 and TRBJ1-6, is ETGVTQSPTHLIKTRGQQVTLRCSSQSGHNTVSWYQQALGQGPQFIFQYYREEENGRGNFPPRFSGLQFPNYSSELNVNALELDDSALYLCASSRGTNSPLHFGNGTRLTVT.